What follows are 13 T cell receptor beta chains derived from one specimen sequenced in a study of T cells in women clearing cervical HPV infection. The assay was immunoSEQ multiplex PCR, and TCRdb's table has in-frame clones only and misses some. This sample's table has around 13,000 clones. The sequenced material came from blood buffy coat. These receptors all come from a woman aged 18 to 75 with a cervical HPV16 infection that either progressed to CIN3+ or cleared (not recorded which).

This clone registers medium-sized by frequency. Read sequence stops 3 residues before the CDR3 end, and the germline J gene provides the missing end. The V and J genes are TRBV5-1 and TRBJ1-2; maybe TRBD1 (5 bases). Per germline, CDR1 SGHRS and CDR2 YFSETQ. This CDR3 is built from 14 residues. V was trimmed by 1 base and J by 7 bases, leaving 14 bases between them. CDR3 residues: CASSLQGELSGYTF. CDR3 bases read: TGCGCCAGCAGCTTGCAGGGCGAATTGTCTGGC.

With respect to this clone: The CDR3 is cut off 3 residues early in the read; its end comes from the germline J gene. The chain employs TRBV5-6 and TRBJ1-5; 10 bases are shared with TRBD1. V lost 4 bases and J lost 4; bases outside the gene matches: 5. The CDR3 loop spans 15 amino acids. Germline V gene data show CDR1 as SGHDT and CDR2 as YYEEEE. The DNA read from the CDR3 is TGTGCCAGCAGCATAGGGACAGGGGAAAATCAGCCC. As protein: CASSIGTGENQP. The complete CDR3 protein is CASSIGTGENQPQHF.

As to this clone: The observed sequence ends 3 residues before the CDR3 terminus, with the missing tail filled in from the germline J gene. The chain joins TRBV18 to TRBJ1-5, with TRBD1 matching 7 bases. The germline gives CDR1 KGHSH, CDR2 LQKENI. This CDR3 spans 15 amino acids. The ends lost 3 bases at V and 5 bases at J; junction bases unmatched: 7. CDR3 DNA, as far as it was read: TGTGCCAGCTCACCCCAGGGACAGAGGGATCAGCCC. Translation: CASSPQGQRDQP. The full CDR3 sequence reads CASSPQGQRDQPQHF.

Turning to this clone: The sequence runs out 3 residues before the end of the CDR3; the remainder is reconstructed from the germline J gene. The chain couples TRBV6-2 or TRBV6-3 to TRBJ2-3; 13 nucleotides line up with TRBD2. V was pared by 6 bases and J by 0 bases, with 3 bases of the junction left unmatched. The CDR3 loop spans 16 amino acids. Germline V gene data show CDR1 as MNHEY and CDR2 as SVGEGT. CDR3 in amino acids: CASRTSGGSSTDTQYF. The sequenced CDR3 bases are TGTGCCAGCAGGACTAGCGGGGGGTCTAGCACAGATACG.

The CDR3 loop is CSARGYNRQGGNQPQHF. Partial CDR3 DNA: TGCAGTGCTAGAGGGTACAACCGACAGGGAGGCAATCAGCCC. The chain employs TRBV20-1 and TRBJ1-5; the match to TRBD1 covers 7 bases. The DNA ends 3 residues before the CDR3 does, and the rest of the CDR3 is filled in from the germline J gene. CDR1 DFQATT and CDR2 SNEGSKA come from the germline V gene (reference sequence). The CDR3 is 17 residues long. V lost 1 base and J lost 2; bases outside the gene matches: 11.

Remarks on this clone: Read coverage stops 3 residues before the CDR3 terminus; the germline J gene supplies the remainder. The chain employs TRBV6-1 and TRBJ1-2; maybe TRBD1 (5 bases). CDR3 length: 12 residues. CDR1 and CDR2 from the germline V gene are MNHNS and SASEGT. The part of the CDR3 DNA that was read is TGTGCCAGCAGTGAACAGGGATACGAC. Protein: CASSEQGYD. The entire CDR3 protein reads CASSEQGYDYTF.

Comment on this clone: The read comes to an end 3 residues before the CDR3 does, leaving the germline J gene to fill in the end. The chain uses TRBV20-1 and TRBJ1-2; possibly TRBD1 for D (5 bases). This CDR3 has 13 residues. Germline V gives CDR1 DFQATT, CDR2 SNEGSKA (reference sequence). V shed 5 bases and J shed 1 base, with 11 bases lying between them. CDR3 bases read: TGCAGTGCTCGGGAGGGGATTAACTATGGC. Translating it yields CSAREGINYG. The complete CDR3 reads CSAREGINYGYTF.

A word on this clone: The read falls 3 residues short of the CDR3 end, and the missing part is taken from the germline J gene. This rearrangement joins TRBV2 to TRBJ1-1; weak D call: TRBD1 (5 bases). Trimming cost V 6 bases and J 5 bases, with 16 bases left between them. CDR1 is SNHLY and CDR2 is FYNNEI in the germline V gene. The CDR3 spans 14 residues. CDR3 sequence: CASRRGQVRTEAFF. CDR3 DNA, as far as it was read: TGTGCCAGCAGGAGGGGTCAGGTACGGACTGAA.

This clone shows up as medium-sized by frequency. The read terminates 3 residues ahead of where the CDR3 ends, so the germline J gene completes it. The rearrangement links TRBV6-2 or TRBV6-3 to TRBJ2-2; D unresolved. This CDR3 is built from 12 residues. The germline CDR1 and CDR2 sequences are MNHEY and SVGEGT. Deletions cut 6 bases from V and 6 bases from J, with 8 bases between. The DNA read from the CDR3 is TGTGCCAGCAGCCGACAAGCCGGGGAG. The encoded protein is CASSRQAGE. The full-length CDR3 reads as CASSRQAGELFF.

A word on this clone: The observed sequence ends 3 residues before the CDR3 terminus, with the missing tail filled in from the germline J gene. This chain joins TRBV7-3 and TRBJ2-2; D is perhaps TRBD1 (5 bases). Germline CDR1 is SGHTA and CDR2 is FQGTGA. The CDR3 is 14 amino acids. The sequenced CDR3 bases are TGTGCCAGCAGCTTAGGCTCTGGGGCCAACGTG. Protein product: CASSLGSGANV. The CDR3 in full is CASSLGSGANVLFF.

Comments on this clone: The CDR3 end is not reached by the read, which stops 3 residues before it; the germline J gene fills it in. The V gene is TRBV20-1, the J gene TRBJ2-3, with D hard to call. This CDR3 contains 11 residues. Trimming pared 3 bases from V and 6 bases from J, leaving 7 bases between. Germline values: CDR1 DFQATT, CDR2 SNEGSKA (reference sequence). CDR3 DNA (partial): TGCAGTGCTAGCCCCCGGGATACG. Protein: CSASPRDT. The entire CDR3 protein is CSASPRDTQYF.

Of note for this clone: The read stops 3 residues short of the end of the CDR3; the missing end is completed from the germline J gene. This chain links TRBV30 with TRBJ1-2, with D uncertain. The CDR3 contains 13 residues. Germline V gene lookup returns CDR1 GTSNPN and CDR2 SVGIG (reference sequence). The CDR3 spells CAWSSQEGTDYTF. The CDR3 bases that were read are TGTGCCTGGAGTTCGCAGGAGGGCACCGAC.

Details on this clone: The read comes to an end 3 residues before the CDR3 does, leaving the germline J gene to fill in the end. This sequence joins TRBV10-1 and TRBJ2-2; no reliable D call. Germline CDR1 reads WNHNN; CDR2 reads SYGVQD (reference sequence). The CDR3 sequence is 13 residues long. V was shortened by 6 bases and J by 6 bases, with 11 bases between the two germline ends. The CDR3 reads CASSRPGAGELFF. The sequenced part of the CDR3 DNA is TGCGCCAGCAGCAGGCCTGGCGCCGGGGAG.